This TCR beta chain emerged from a study of post-analysis software for immune sequencing data (dated by TCRdb to between 2014 and 2017). In terms of the full investigation: The recorded disease courses included relapsing-remitting, secondary progressive and progressive-relapsing multiple sclerosis, and some patients had no subtype annotation. The multiple sclerosis patient repertoires were compared with 10 or so previously published healthy control repertoires from donors aged about 6 to 28 years. A subset of samples was prepared in parallel using single-end sample barcoding, then pooled and co-amplified after Illumina adapter ligation. The study at large found these results: Significantly lower normalized Chao1 diversity was found in multiple sclerosis patients than in controls, suggesting substantial peripheral T-cell clonal expansion. When samples were clustered directly using the F measure, samples prepared in the same batch co-clustered strongly, which prompted a batch-effect correction. The control group was slightly older than the multiple sclerosis patient group. Patients showed significantly higher frequencies than controls for several TRBV segments, among them TRBV5-6, TRBV5-1 and TRBV20-1.

Concerning this clonotype itself: This receptor's antigen is unknown. A junction end diverges from the germline sequence, so it may reflect a read error.

Libraries were built with PCR. The sequencing machine was an Illumina HiSeq 2500. To reduce PCR and sequencing biases, unique molecular identifiers were incorporated into the TCR beta cDNA libraries. Per 1 to 10 million input T cells, some 500,000 cDNA molecules were obtained, such that each molecule approximated one T cell. The same protocol used for the earlier healthy control dataset was applied to prepare and sequence the patient libraries. Samples belonging to the same batch were prepared together, multiplexed and sequenced on a shared HiSeq lane. The authors' analysis ran thus. MIGEC handled the raw barcoded reads, throwing out single-read molecular identifier groups before consensus assembly and CDR3 extraction. VDJtools was used for post-analysis of the clonotype tables, with diversity normalized by down-sampling every dataset to the smallest sample size. In repertoire overlap clustering, CDR3 amino acid sequences, but not nucleotide sequences, were matched to correct batch-related cross-sample contamination. In-frame beta chains were kept once TCRdb had trimmed the public reads at Q25 with fastp and called clones with MiXCR. Merged by CDR3 protein, the rows form single entries marked with the most common genes and DNA. TCRdb's processing, not the study's, gives the V and J calls here. The sample records 450,000 to 650,000 distinct CDR3 sequences, around 44% of which are singletons. In total, the top ten clones hold 1.5% to 2% of the sample.

Taken from cysteine to phenylalanine, the CDR3 has 16 residues. Only the CDR3 DNA is retained, 48 bases long and in frame from the first base. To demonstrate the VDJtools post-analysis software, the study profiled TCR beta repertoires from the peripheral blood of about a dozen young patients with multiple sclerosis. The multiple sclerosis patients were children and adolescents ranging in age from roughly 6 to 15 years. Rearrangement joined TRBV12-3 or TRBV12-4 to TRBJ1-4; the junction holds 7 bases that match TRBD1. The receptor was derived from a girl aged 5 to 17 with multiple sclerosis. Material: blood. CDR3 protein: CASSYTLGQVNEELFF. The bases read TGTGCCAGCAGCTATACCCTCGGACAGGTTAATGAAGAACTGTTTTTT.